This TCR beta chain appears in the sequencing data of a study of early T cells in non-severe SARS-CoV-2 infection. About the research overall: Sequenced bulk RNA came from whole blood that was unsorted, and chains were unpaired. General study results and limits: Anti-spike CD8 specificities were favored by VDJdb matching, whose results missed private and CD4 specificities.

Individual cDNA molecules received unique molecular identifiers. From the 5' RACE reads, TCRdb called clonotypes with MiXCR, one entry per CDR3 protein. The sample has 75,000 to 80,000 distinct CDR3 sequences; about 16% are singletons. Germline V lookup: CDR1 SGHRS, CDR2 YFSETQ. V was cut by 0 bases and J by 7 bases, with 13 bases left in between. CDR3 size: 15 residues. This clonotype was detected a few times. The antigen remains unidentified. This sequence joins TRBV5-1 and TRBJ2-2, with D unresolved. The source is an adult who was a healthcare worker with PCR-confirmed SARS-CoV-2 infection or an uninfected control (not recorded which). Sequencing input: whole blood. The CDR3 bases are TGCGCCAGCAGCTTGGGGAGACTGCACGGCGGGGAGCTGTTTTTT. The encoded protein is CASSLGRLHGGELFF.